This T cell receptor beta chain was recovered during a study of cytomegalovirus exposure and HLA in healthy donors. Background on the study: About 79% of roughly 400 genotyped donors fell in the Caucasian-associated ancestry cluster. Study-wide points: Exclusion applied to some V segments, including TRBV6-2 and TRBV6-3, as they were indistinguishable. It was in a later analysis that TCR association rates were seen to vary by HLA locus, highest for DRB1 and lowest for HLA-C.

Although they were nominally healthy when sampled, donors likely had unrecorded immune exposures. A multiplex PCR was run with 60 Vbeta primers and 13 Jbeta primers. The method was immunoSEQ multiplex PCR; TCRdb's version includes in-frame clones alone and lacks a portion of them. This repertoire shows about 160,000 clones, roughly 70% found once; its top ten account for approximately 3.1%. CDR3 length equals 12 residues. Trimming removed 3 bases from V and 12 bases from J; junction bases left unmatched: 8. The germline gives CDR1 SGHDT, CDR2 YYEEEE. This clone was counted only a few times. The antigen is undetermined.

Sequencing used PBMCs. The genes are TRBV5-6 and TRBJ1-2; TRBD1 agrees at 7 bases. The receptor was derived from a woman aged 45-59 years in good health and CMV-seropositive. DNA for the CDR3: TGTGCCAGCAGCTCCCGGACAGGACGGGACACCTTC. Translation gives CASSSRTGRDTF.